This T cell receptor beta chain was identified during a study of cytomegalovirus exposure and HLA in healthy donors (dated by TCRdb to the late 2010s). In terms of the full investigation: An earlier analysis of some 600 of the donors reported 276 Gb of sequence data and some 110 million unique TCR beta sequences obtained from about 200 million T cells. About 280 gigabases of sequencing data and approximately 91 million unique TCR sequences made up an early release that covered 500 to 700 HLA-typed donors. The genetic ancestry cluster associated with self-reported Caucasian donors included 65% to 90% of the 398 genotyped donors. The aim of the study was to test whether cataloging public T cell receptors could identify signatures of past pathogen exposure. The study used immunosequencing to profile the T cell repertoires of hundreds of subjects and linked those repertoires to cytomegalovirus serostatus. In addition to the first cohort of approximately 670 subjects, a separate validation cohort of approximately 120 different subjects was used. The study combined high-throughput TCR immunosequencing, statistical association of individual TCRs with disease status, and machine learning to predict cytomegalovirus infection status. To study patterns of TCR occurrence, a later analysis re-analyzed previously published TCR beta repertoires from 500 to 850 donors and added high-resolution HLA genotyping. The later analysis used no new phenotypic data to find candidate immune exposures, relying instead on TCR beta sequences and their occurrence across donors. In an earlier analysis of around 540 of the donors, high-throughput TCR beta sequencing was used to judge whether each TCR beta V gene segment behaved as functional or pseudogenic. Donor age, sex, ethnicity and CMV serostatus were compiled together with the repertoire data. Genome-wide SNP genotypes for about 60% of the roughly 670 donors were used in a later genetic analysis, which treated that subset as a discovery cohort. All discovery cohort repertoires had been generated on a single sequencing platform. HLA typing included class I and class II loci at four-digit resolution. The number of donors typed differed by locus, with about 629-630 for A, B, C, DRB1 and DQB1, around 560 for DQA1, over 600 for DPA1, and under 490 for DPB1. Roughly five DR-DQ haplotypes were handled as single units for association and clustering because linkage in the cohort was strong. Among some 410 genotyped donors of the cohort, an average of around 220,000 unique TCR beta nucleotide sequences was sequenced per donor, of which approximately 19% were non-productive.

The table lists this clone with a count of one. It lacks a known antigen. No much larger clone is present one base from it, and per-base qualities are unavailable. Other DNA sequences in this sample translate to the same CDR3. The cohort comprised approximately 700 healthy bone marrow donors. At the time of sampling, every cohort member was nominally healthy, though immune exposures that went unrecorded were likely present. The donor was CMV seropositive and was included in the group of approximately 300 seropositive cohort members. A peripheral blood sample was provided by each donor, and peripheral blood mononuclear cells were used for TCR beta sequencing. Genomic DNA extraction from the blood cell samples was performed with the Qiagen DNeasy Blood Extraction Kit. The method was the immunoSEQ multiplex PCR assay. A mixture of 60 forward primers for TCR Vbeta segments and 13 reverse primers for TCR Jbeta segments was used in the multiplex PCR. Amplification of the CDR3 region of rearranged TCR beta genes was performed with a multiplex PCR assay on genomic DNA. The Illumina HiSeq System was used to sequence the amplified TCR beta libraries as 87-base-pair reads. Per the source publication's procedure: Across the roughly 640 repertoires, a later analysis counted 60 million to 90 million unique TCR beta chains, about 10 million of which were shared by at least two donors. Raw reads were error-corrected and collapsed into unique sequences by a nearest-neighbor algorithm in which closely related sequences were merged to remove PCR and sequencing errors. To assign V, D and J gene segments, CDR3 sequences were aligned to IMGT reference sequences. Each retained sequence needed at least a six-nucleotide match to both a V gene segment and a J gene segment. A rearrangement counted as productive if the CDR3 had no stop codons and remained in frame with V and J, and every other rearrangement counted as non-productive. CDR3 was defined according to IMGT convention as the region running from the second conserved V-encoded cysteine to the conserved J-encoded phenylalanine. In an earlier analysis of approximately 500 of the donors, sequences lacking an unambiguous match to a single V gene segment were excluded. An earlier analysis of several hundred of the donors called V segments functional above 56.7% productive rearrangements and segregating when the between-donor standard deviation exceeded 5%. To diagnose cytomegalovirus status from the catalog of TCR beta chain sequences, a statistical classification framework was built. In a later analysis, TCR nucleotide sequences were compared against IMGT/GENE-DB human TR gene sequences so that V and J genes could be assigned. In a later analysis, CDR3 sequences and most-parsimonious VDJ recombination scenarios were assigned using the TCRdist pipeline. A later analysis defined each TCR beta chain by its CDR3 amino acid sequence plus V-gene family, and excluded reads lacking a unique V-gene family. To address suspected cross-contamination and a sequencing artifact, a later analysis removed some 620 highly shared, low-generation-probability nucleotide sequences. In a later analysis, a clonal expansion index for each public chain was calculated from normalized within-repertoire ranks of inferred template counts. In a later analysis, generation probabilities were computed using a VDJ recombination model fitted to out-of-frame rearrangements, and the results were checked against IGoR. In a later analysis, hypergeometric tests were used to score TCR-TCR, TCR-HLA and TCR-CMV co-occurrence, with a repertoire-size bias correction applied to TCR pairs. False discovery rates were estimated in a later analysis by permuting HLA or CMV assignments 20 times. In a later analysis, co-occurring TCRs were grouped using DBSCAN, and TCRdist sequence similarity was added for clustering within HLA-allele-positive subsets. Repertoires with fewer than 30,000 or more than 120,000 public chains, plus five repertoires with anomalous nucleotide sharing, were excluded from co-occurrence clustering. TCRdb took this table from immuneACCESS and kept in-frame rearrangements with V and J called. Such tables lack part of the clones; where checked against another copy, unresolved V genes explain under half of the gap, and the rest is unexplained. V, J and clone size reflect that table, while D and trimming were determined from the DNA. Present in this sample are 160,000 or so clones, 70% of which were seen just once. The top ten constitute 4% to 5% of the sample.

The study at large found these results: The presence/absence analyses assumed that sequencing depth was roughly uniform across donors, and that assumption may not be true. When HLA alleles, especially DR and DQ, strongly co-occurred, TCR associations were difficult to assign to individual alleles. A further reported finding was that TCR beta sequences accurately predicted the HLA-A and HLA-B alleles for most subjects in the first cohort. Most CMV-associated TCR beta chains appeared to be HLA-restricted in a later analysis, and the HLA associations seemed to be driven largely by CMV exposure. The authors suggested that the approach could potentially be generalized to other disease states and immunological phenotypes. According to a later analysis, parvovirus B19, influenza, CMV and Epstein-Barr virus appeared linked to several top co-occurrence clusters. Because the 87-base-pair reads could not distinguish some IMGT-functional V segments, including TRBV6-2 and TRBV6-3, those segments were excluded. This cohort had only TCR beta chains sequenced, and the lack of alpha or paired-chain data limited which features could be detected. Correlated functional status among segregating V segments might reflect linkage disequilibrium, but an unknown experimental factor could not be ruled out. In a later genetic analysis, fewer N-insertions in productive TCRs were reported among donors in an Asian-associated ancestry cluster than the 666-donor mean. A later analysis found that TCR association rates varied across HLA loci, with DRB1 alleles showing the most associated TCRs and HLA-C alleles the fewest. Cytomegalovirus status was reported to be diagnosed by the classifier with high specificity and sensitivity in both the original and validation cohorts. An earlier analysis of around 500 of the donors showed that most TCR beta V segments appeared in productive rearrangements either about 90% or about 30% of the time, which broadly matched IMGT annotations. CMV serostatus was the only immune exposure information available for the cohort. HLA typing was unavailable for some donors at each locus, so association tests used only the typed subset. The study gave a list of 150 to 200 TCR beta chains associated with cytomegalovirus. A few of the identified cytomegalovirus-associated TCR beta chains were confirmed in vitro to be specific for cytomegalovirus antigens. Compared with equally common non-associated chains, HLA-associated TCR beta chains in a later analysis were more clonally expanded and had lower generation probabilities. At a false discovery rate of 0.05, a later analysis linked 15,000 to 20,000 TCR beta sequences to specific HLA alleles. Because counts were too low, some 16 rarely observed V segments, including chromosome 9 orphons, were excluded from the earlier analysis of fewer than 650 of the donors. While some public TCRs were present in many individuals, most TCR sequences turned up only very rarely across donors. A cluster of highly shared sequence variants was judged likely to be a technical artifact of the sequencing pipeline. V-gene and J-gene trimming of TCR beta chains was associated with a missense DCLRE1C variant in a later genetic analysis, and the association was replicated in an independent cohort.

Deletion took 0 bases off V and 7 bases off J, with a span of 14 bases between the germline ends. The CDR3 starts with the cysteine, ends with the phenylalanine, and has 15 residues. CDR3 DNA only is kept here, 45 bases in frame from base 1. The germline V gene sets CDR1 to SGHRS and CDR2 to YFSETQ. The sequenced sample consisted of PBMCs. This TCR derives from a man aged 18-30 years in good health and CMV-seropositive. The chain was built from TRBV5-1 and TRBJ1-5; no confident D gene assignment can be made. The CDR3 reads CASSLDGTGDQPQHF. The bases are TGCGCCAGCAGCTTGGATGGAACTGGAGACCAGCCCCAGCATTTT.